This T cell receptor beta chain is from a study of T cells after posttransplantation cyclophosphamide. Germline CDR1 is MDHEN and CDR2 is SYDVKM. The CDR3 consists of 16 residues. V shed 2 bases, J shed 2 bases, and the junction held 6 bases outside the gene matches. General study results and limits: TRB overlap between skin or GI tissue T cells and blood was limited. Recipient CMV seropositivity and CMV reactivation strongly tracked TRB clonality.

The data were produced by immunoSEQ multiplex PCR, yet TCRdb's version contains in-frame clones alone and is incomplete. The sample gives tens of thousands of clones, none seen only once, and the top ten clones hold 2.2%. Many counts were recorded for this clone. Its specificity is unknown. Material: PBMCs. This TCR was recovered from a man aged 35 to 55 in good health, CMV-negative, and a related stem cell transplant donor. The J gene is TRBJ1-2, the V gene TRBV28, with 9 nucleotides matching TRBD1. This chain's CDR3 is CASSLPTGQGNYGYTF. CDR3 in DNA: TGTGCCAGCAGTTTACCCACCGGACAGGGGAACTATGGCTACACCTTC.